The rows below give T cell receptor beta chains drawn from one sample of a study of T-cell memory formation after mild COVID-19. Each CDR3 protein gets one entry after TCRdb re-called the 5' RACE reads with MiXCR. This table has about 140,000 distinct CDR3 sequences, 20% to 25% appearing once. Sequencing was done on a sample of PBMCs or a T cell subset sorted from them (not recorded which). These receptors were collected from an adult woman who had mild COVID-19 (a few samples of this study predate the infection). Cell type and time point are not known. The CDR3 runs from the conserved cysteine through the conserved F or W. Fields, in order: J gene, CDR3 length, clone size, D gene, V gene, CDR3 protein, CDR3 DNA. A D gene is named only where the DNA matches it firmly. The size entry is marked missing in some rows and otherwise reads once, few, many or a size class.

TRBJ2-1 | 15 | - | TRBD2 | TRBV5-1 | CASSPGTSGGNEQFF | TGCGCCAGCAGCCCCGGGACTAGCGGGGGGAATGAGCAGTTCTTC
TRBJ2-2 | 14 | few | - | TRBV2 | CASNTGMNTGELFF | TGTGCCAGCAATACAGGGATGAACACCGGGGAGCTGTTTTTT
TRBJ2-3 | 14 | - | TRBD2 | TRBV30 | CAWVGLTGTDTQYF | TGTGCCTGGGTGGGACTAACGGGCACAGATACGCAGTATTTT
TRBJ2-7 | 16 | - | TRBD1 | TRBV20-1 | CSARGWTGSTFYEQYF | TGCAGTGCTAGAGGGTGGACAGGTTCAACCTTCTACGAGCAGTACTTC
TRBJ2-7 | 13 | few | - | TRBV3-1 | CASSPVPGYEQYF | TGTGCCAGCAGCCCCGTCCCCGGTTACGAGCAGTACTTC
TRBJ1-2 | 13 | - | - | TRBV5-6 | CASRRANNYGYTF | TGTGCCAGCAGACGAGCAAATAACTATGGCTACACCTTC
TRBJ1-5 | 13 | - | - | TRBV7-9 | CASSAGWDQPQHF | TGTGCCAGCAGCGCTGGGTGGGATCAGCCCCAGCATTTT
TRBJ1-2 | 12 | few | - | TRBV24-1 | CATSDGEVGYTF | TGTGCCACCAGTGACGGGGAAGTTGGCTACACCTTC
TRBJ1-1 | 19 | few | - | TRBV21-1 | CASSAQIRQGLLLNTEAFF | TGTGCCAGCAGCGCCCAAATAAGGCAGGGGCTACTGCTGAACACTGAAGCTTTCTTT
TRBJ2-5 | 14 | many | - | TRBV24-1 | CATSEGVGKETQYF | TGTGCCACCAGTGAGGGTGTGGGGAAAGAGACCCAGTACTTC
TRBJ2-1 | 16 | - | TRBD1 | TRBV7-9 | CASSLGQGQRLFEQFF | TGTGCCAGCAGCTTAGGACAGGGACAGAGGTTGTTTGAGCAGTTCTTC
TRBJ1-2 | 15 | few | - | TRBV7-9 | CASSLGRVDDYGYTF | TGTGCCAGCAGCTTAGGAAGGGTGGACGACTATGGCTACACCTTC
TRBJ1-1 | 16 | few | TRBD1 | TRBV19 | CASSIGQGYMNTEAFF | TGTGCCAGTAGTATTGGACAGGGTTATATGAACACTGAAGCTTTCTTT
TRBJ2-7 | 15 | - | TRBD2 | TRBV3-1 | CASSQGGGRFDEQYF | TGTGCCAGCAGCCAGGGCGGCGGGAGGTTTGACGAGCAGTACTTC
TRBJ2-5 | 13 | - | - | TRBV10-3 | CAISEQGQETQYF | TGTGCCATCAGTGAGCAGGGCCAAGAGACCCAGTACTTC
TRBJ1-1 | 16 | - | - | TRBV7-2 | CASSLEARWRNTEAFF | TGTGCAAGCAGCTTAGAAGCGAGGTGGCGGAACACTGAAGCTTTCTTT
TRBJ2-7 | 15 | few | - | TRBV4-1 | CASSVFPGMSYEQYF | TGCGCCAGCAGCGTATTTCCAGGGATGTCCTACGAGCAGTACTTC
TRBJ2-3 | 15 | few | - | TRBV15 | CATRALTAPQDTQYF | TGTGCCACCAGGGCCTTGACTGCTCCCCAAGATACGCAGTATTTT
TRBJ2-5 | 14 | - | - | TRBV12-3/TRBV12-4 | CASSGIKNGETQYF | TGTGCCAGCAGCGGGATTAAAAATGGAGAGACCCAGTACTTC
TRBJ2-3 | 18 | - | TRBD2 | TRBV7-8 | CASSLPGLAGVNTDTQYF | TGTGCCAGCAGCCTCCCGGGACTAGCGGGAGTTAACACAGATACGCAGTATTTT
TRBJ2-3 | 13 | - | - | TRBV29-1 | CSVEGGSTDTQYF | TGCAGCGTTGAAGGGGGTTCCACAGATACGCAGTATTTT
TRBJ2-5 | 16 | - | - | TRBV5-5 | CASSSLQGGESETQYF | TGTGCCAGCAGCTCCCTACAGGGAGGCGAGTCGGAGACCCAGTACTTC
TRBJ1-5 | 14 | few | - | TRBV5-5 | CASSSDRINQPQHF | TGTGCCAGCAGCTCGGACAGAATCAATCAGCCCCAGCATTTT
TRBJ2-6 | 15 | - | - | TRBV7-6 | CASSLAYSGANVLTF | TGTGCCAGCAGCTTAGCCTACTCTGGGGCCAACGTCCTGACTTTC
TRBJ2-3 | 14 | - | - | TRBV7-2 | CASSTAASTDTQYF | TGTGCCAGCAGTACCGCGGCTAGCACAGATACGCAGTATTTT
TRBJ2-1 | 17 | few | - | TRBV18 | CASSPPPGEEAANEQFF | TGTGCCAGCTCACCACCCCCCGGAGAAGAGGCCGCCAATGAGCAGTTCTTC
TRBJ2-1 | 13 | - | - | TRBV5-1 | CASSLSLALEQFF | TGCGCCAGCAGCTTGAGTCTAGCCCTTGAGCAGTTCTTC
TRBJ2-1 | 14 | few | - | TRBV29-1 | CSVDPDIWINEQFF | TGCAGCGTTGACCCAGACATCTGGATCAATGAGCAGTTCTTC
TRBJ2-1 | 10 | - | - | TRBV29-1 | CSVEERQQFF | TGCAGCGTTGAAGAACGGCAGCAGTTCTTC
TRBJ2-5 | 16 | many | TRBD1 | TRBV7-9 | CASSSDRGSVGETQYF | TGTGCCAGCAGCTCGGACAGGGGGAGCGTAGGAGAGACCCAGTACTTC
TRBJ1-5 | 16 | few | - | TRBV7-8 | CASSNSEGRSNQPQHF | TGTGCCAGCAGCAATAGTGAGGGGAGAAGCAATCAGCCCCAGCATTTT
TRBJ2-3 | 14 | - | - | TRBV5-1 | CASSFPDGPDTQYF | TGCGCCAGCAGCTTCCCCGACGGTCCAGATACGCAGTATTTT
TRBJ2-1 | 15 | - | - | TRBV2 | CASSSDPSSYNEQFF | TGTGCCAGCAGTTCTGACCCGAGCTCCTACAATGAGCAGTTCTTC
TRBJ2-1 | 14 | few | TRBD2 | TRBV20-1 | CSARTSGAYNEQFF | TGCAGTGCTAGGACTAGCGGGGCCTACAATGAGCAGTTCTTC
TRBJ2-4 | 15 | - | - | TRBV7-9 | CASSFSDITKNIQYF | TGTGCCAGCAGCTTCTCCGACATAACCAAAAACATTCAGTACTTC
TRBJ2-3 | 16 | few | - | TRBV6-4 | CASSEEIGDSTDTQYF | TGTGCCAGCAGTGAAGAGATTGGGGATAGCACAGATACGCAGTATTTT
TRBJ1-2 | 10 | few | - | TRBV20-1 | CSAPRNGYTF | TGCAGTGCTCCAAGGAATGGCTACACCTTC
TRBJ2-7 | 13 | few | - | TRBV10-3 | CAISEDGTYEQYF | TGTGCCATCAGTGAAGACGGAACCTACGAGCAGTACTTC
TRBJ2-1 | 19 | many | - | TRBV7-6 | CASSLGLLAFDSSYNEQFF | TGTGCCAGCAGCTTAGGGCTCCTAGCGTTTGATAGCTCCTACAATGAGCAGTTCTTC
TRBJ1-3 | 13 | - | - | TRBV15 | CATSRDPGNTIYF | TGTGCCACCAGCAGAGATCCCGGAAACACCATATATTTT
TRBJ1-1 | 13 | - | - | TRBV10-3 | CAISERGNTEAFF | TGTGCCATCAGTGAGAGGGGGAACACTGAAGCTTTCTTT
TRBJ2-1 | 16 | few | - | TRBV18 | CASSEPFRDAYNEQFF | TGTGCCAGCTCAGAACCTTTCCGGGACGCATACAATGAGCAGTTCTTC
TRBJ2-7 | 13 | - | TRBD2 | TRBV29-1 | CSVPGTSSYEQYF | TGCAGCGTTCCCGGGACTAGCAGCTACGAGCAGTACTTC
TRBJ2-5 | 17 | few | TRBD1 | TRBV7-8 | CASSLAGNRGAGETQYF | TGTGCCAGCAGCTTAGCAGGGAACAGGGGCGCGGGAGAGACCCAGTACTTC
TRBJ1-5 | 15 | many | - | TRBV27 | CASSLMVGVDQPQHF | TGTGCCAGCAGTTTAATGGTTGGGGTAGATCAGCCCCAGCATTTT
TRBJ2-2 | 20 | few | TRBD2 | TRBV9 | CASSERPGLAGGLTTGELFF | TGTGCCAGCAGCGAACGTCCGGGACTAGCGGGGGGGTTAACAACCGGGGAGCTGTTTTTT
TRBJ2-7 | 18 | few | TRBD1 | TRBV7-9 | CASSGERDRARSSYEQYF | TGTGCCAGCAGCGGGGAAAGAGACAGGGCAAGGAGCTCCTACGAGCAGTACTTC
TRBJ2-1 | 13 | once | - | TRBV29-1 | CSVEEGNYNEQFF | TGCAGCGTTGAAGAGGGCAACTACAATGAGCAGTTCTTC
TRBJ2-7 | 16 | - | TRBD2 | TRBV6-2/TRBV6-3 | CASRYKRPSGSYEQYF | TGTGCCAGCCGCTATAAAAGGCCTAGCGGGAGCTACGAGCAGTACTTC
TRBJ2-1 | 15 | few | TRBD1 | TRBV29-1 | CSAPLVDRDYNEQFF | TGCAGCGCCCCCTTGGTGGACAGGGACTACAATGAGCAGTTCTTC
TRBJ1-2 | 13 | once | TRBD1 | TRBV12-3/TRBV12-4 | CASCNRGLYGYTF | TGTGCCAGCTGCAACAGGGGACTTTACGGCTACACCTTC